This T cell receptor (beta chain) was sequenced in a study of regulatory T cells in long-lasting Graves disease. For the study at large: Persistent Graves' disease meant over 5 years of antithyroid drugs with positive TSH receptor antibodies.

Investigators prepared the TCR beta libraries by applying iRepertoire HTBI primers and Arm-PCR of CDR3 regions. TCRdb reprocessed the multiplex PCR reads via MiXCR and lists one record per CDR3 protein. The data contain 310,000 or so distinct CDR3 sequences, about 18% of them singletons. On this clonotype: Its matching antigen is unknown.

As for time point: persistent/refractory GD, antithyroid drugs over 5 years with positive TRAb. Preparation of the TCR library used RNA extracted from PBMCs. General study findings and limits: Compared with new cases, persistent Graves' patients showed reduced TCR diversity. Thyroid tissue was not studied; only peripheral blood was.

The TCR sequence derives from a female donor with Graves disease. This sample comprised peripheral blood mononuclear cells (PBMCs), obtained when the disease was refractory, from a patient treated with antithyroid drugs.

CDR3 sequence reads: CASSPSPGKKGSYNSPLHF. CDR3 nucleotide sequence: TGTGCCAGCAGCCCCTCTCCGGGGAAAAAGGGCTCCTATAATTCACCCCTCCACTTT. This rearrangement joins TRBV5-5 to TRBJ1-6; D is uncertain. CDR3 length: 19 amino acids. V gave up 4 bases and J gave up 0 bases, with 20 bases separating them. Germline V gene data show CDR1 as SGHKS and CDR2 as YYEKEE (reference sequence).